This T cell receptor beta chain was sequenced in a study of blood T cell repertoires in COVID-19. About the study: Material from acute and convalescent COVID-19 was sourced from the United States, Italy and Spain. PBMCs, B-cell-depleted T cells, or T cells provided the cDNA or gDNA that made up the material.

In the authors' methods: Amplification of reference gene primers was used by the study to estimate nucleated cell counts. Sequencing was performed with immunoSEQ multiplex PCR; in TCRdb, only in-frame clones are kept and a portion is missing. V and J calls and clone size are those listed in that table; D and trimming were worked out from the DNA. The table records 150,000 or so clones, just under 85% of them present only once. The CDR3 totals 15 residues. The V gene's germline CDR1 is SNHLY and CDR2 FYNNEI. In the case of this clone: An end of the junction differs from the germline gene, which may be a read error.

V and J are TRBV2 and TRBJ1-2; D is possibly TRBD1 (6 bases). The origin of this receptor is a woman of 80 years or more with acute or convalescent COVID-19. Source material: peripheral blood. The CDR3 DNA is TGTGCCAGGAGTGTAGGAGGGGGGGAGAACTATGGCTACACCTTC. Its translation: CARSVGGGENYGYTF.